These 18 T cell receptor beta chains were sequenced from one sample in a study of CD8 T cells in ankylosing spondylitis. Whole-study findings and limits: For ankylosing spondylitis blood, a TCR beta motif of 7 or 8 highly homologous variants appeared characteristic.

TCRdb called the 5' RACE reads again in MiXCR, with one record for every CDR3 protein. The table includes more than 650,000 distinct CDR3 sequences, around 11% detected once. No antigen is known for these receptors. Sequencing used blood, either unsorted or a sorted T cell fraction (not recorded which). The receptors were sampled from a male donor with ankylosing spondylitis.

This clonotype showed up just a few times. The rearrangement uses TRBV28 and TRBJ2-7; D is undetermined. From germline, CDR1 is MDHEN and CDR2 SYDVKM. V lost 5 bases and J 6 bases, leaving 2 bases between the germline ends. CDR3 length: 9 residues. The CDR3 loop reads CASSPEQYF. The CDR3 bases are TGTGCCAGCAGTCCCGAGCAGTACTTC.

The V and J genes are TRBV10-3 and TRBJ2-1; 9 bases fit TRBD2. V shed 10 bases, J shed 6 bases, and the junction held 19 bases outside the gene matches. This CDR3 region has 17 residues. Germline CDR1 reads ENHRY; CDR2 reads SYGVKD. The CDR3 is CATNQYLAGAEANEQFF. In DNA form, the CDR3 reads TGTGCCACAAACCAATACTTAGCGGGAGCGGAGGCCAATGAGCAGTTCTTC.

This chain links TRBV12-3 or TRBV12-4 with TRBJ2-5; TRBD1 matches at 7 bases. The CDR3 has 13 residues. With 5 bases clipped from V and 4 bases from J, the junction kept 4 bases outside the gene matches. DNA of the CDR3: TGTGCCAGCAGTGACAGGGTGTCAGAGACCCAGTACTTC. Translated, it gives CASSDRVSETQYF.

The J gene is TRBJ1-2, the V gene TRBV20-1; no firm D call. The CDR3 contains 12 residues. Germline V gene sequence: CDR1 DFQATT, CDR2 SNEGSKA (reference sequence). Trimming cost V 3 bases and J 4 bases, with 9 bases left between them. In nucleotides, the CDR3 is TGCAGTGCTAGTAAGGGCAGCTATGGCTACACCTTC. This sequence encodes CSASKGSYGYTF.

This clonotype was picked up many times. The chain recombines TRBV10-3 with TRBJ1-1; unclear D gene. Per germline, CDR1 ENHRY and CDR2 SYGVKD. V was shortened by 5 bases and J by 1 base, with 8 bases between the two germline ends. The CDR3 loop spans 13 amino acids. As DNA, the CDR3 is TGTGCCATCAGTAGGACGGGGAACACTGAAGCTTTCTTT. This encodes CAISRTGNTEAFF.

The chain is built from TRBV6-1 and TRBJ2-7; 10 bases are shared with TRBD2. Germline V gene data show CDR1 as MNHNS and CDR2 as SASEGT. V was clipped by 6 bases and J by 2 bases; unmatched bases: 4. The CDR3 length is 14 residues. Here the CDR3 DNA reads TGTGCCAGCAGGGCTAGCGGGGGCCCCTACGAGCAGTACTTC. This codes for CASRASGGPYEQYF.

This clonotype has a handful of counts. The chain uses TRBV14 and TRBJ2-1; no reliable D call. V shed 1 base and J shed 10 bases, with 11 bases lying between them. There are 13 residues in the CDR3. Germline lookup yields CDR1 SGHDN and CDR2 FVKESK. The CDR3 loop reads CASSQVGPAEQFF. The CDR3, as DNA: TGTGCCAGCAGCCAAGTTGGCCCTGCGGAGCAGTTCTTC. Full variable domain (rest looked up from reference TRBV14 and TRBJ2-1): EAGVTQFPSHSVIEKGQTVTLRCDPISGHDNLYWYRRVMGKEIKFLLHFVKESKQDESGMPNNRFLAERTGGTYSTLKVQPAELEDSGVYFCASSQVGPAEQFFGPGTRLTVL.

This clonotype was counted only a few times. This chain links TRBV28 with TRBJ2-7, with D possibly TRBD1 on 6 matching bases. CDR3 length: 14 amino acids. Trimming pared 5 bases from V and 7 bases from J, leaving 18 bases between. Germline CDR1 MDHEN, CDR2 SYDVKM. CDR3 sequence (DNA): TGTGCCAGCAGTGTTCCCAGGGGAAAGGAAGAGCAGTACTTC. Translating gives CASSVPRGKEEQYF.

The rearrangement links TRBV2 to TRBJ1-6; possible D gene TRBD1, 6 bases. Trimming removed 9 bases at V and 5 bases at J, with 14 bases between. CDR3 length: 14 residues. CDR1 and CDR2 (germline): SNHLY, FYNNEI. The CDR3 coding sequence is TGTGCCAGTGGGGGCGGGCGGCATAATTCACCCCTCCACTTT. Amino acids: CASGGGRHNSPLHF. The full variable domain, its missing parts supplied by reference TRBV2 and TRBJ1-6, is EPEVTQTPSHQVTQMGQEVILRCVPISNHLYFYWYRQILGQKVEFLVSFYNNEISEKSEIFDDQFSVERPDGSNFTLKIRSTKLEDSAMYFCASGGGRHNSPLHFGNGTRLTVT.

This CDR3 is CASIGRGHSPLHF. In DNA, the CDR3 is TGTGCCAGCATTGGCAGGGGGCATTCACCCCTCCACTTT. V gene TRBV28 combines with J gene TRBJ1-6; 8 bases fit TRBD1. Germline values: CDR1 MDHEN, CDR2 SYDVKM. J lost 8 bases, V lost 7 bases, and 4 bases had no gene match. This CDR3 is built from 13 residues.

The gene calls are TRBV3-1 and TRBJ2-5, with 8 bases aligning to TRBD2. The CDR3 is 16 residues long. The V gene end was trimmed by 5 bases and the J gene end by 5 bases; junction bases not matched to a gene: 13. From germline, CDR1 is LGHDT and CDR2 YNNKEL (reference sequence). CDR3 loop: CASSSIQREIRETQYF. The CDR3 region has the DNA TGTGCCAGCAGCTCAATCCAGCGGGAGATTCGGGAGACCCAGTACTTC.

The V gene is TRBV11-2, the J gene TRBJ1-2; D perhaps matches TRBD1 (5 bases). The CDR3 covers 14 residues. Germline V gives CDR1 SGHAT, CDR2 FQNNGV. The germline V and J ends were trimmed by 0 bases and 6 bases, with 11 bases remaining between them. CDR3 in amino acids: CASSLEQGRDGYTF. CDR3 sequence (DNA): TGTGCCAGCAGCTTAGAGCAGGGAAGGGATGGCTACACCTTC.

The chain has TRBV5-1 and TRBJ2-3; perhaps TRBD1 as D (6 bases). The germline gives CDR1 SGHRS, CDR2 YFSETQ. The CDR3 extends over 16 amino acids. V was pared by 4 bases and J by 3 bases, with 18 bases between. CDR3 amino acids: CASSRDAGEGTDTQYF. The CDR3 region has the DNA TGCGCCAGCAGCCGAGACGCAGGGGAAGGAACAGATACGCAGTATTTT.

This clonotype has a single count. The V call is TRBV6-2 or TRBV6-3, the J call TRBJ2-1; 8 positions match TRBD1. CDR3 length: 16 amino acids. The V segment lost 4 bases and the J segment 6 bases; nucleotides outside the gene matches: 11. Germline V gene lookup returns CDR1 MNHEY and CDR2 SVGEGT. The CDR3 DNA is TGTGCCAGCAGTTCGGCCGGACAGGGAAGGCCCAATGAGCAGTTCTTC. It translates to CASSSAGQGRPNEQFF.

This clonotype was recorded many times. The V call is TRBV12-3 or TRBV12-4, the J call TRBJ1-5; D might be TRBD1 (5 bases). The ends were cut back, 8 bases at V and 0 bases at J, with 11 bases in the middle. This CDR3 has 14 residues. The CDR3 spells CASGLTVSNQPQHF. The CDR3 DNA sequence: TGTGCCAGCGGACTGACAGTTAGCAATCAGCCCCAGCATTTT.

The chain has TRBV20-1 and TRBJ1-2, with TRBD1 matching over 7 bases. Germline CDR1 and CDR2: DFQATT and SNEGSKA (reference sequence). The CDR3 runs 13 residues. With V trimmed by 4 bases and J by 4 bases, 6 bases remained unmatched. The CDR3 nucleotides are TGCAGTGCTACGGGACAGTCAAGCTATGGCTACACCTTC. This sequence encodes CSATGQSSYGYTF.

This rearrangement joins TRBV20-1 to TRBJ2-3, with TRBD2 as a possible D gene (5 bases). The CDR3 extends over 16 amino acids. V was pared by 3 bases and J by 1 base, with 17 bases between. Germline V gene sequence: CDR1 DFQATT, CDR2 SNEGSKA (reference sequence). This chain's CDR3 is CSASFGHPGGTDTQYF. The CDR3 DNA follows: TGCAGTGCTAGCTTCGGGCACCCCGGGGGCACAGATACGCAGTATTTT.

In this sample, this clonotype turned up a few times. The chain has TRBV29-1 and TRBJ2-7, with 7 bases identical to TRBD1. The V segment lost 4 bases and the J segment 5 bases; nucleotides outside the gene matches: 2. From germline, CDR1 is SQVTM and CDR2 ANQGSEA. This CDR3 is 11 amino acids long. The CDR3 nucleotides are TGCAGCGTTGGACAGGGAGACGAGCAGTACTTC. Protein sequence: CSVGQGDEQYF.